The 27 T cell receptor beta chains presented below share a single source sample, sequenced in a study of control samples from healthy donors and cancer patients. The table came from immunoSEQ multiplex PCR; TCRdb's copy has only in-frame clones and leaves some out. The sample consists of approximately 150,000 clones, approximately 88% of them appearing once. Sequenced material: blood. The receptor source for this set is a man aged 25-40 years in good health.

The chain uses TRBV5-1 and TRBJ2-7; no reliable D call. V lost 1 base to trimming and J lost 5 bases, with 10 bases between them. There are 13 residues in the CDR3. The germline V gene encodes CDR1 SGHRS and CDR2 YFSETQ. The CDR3 bases are TGCGCCAGCAGCTTGATGGGCGGCCACGAGCAGTACTTC. Residues: CASSLMGGHEQYF.

This clone has a single count. The CDR3 loop is CASSPRDSYSNQPQHF. CDR3 DNA: TGTGCCAGTAGTCCCCGGGACAGTTATAGCAATCAGCCCCAGCATTTT. The V and J genes are TRBV19 and TRBJ1-5, with 7 bases lining up with TRBD1. The CDR3 covers 16 residues. Germline-derived CDR1 and CDR2 are LNHDA and SQIVND (reference sequence). The V and J ends lost 5 bases and 0 bases, in that order; junction bases with no gene match: 7.

V and J are TRBV20-1 and TRBJ2-5; D gene unclear. Between the trimmed V and J ends, which lost 3 bases and 3 bases, there was a span of 8 bases. Germline V lookup: CDR1 DFQATT, CDR2 SNEGSKA (reference sequence). The CDR3 consists of 12 residues. The CDR3 sequence is CSASGEEETQYF. As DNA, the CDR3 is TGCAGTGCTAGTGGAGAAGAAGAGACCCAGTACTTC.

This clone was seen just once. J is TRBJ1-5 and V is TRBV6-5, with a weak D call TRBD1 (5 bases). From germline, CDR1 is MNHEY and CDR2 SVGAGI. The V gene lost 3 bases and the J gene lost 5 bases, with 14 bases spanning the gap. The CDR3 is made up of 15 amino acids. The chain's CDR3 is CASSYSGGRDQPQHF. CDR3 coding DNA: TGTGCCAGCAGTTATTCCGGGGGGAGAGATCAGCCCCAGCATTTT.

The chain uses TRBV2 and TRBJ1-2, with D unresolved. Trimming left V 2 bases short and J 4 bases short, with 14 bases between. The germline gives CDR1 SNHLY, CDR2 FYNNEI. The CDR3 covers 15 residues. The CDR3 DNA reads TGTGCCAGCAGTGAAATGGTGGCACTCGTCTATGGCTACACCTTC. It encodes CASSEMVALVYGYTF.

The chain combines TRBV28 with TRBJ2-7; 7 nucleotides line up with TRBD1. Trimming took 10 bases from V and 2 from J; bases not matched to a gene: 17. Germline-derived CDR1 and CDR2 are MDHEN and SYDVKM. This CDR3 has 16 amino acids. The CDR3 coding sequence is TGTGCCATCACGACAGGGCGCGACCCTAAAACCTACGAGCAGTACTTC. Amino acid sequence: CAITTGRDPKTYEQYF.

This CDR3 is CASSDQYGDPYGYTF. The CDR3 nucleotides are TGTGCCAGCTCAGACCAGTACGGGGATCCCTATGGCTACACCTTC. The chain carries TRBV18 and TRBJ1-2; D unclear. CDR3 length: 15 amino acids. V was trimmed by 5 bases and J by 4 bases, leaving 17 bases between them. From germline, CDR1 is KGHSH and CDR2 LQKENI.

The chain has TRBV7-9 and TRBJ1-1, with a tentative D call TRBD1 (5 bases). V was pared by 0 bases and J by 0 bases, with 11 bases between. This CDR3 has 16 amino acids. CDR1 is SEHNR and CDR2 is FQNEAQ in the germline V gene (reference sequence). Here the CDR3 reads CASSLAHRTLNTEAFF. DNA for the CDR3: TGTGCCAGCAGCTTAGCGCACAGGACCTTGAACACTGAAGCTTTCTTT.

This clone showed up just once. The chain couples TRBV5-1 to TRBJ2-5; 9 nucleotides line up with TRBD2. The V and J ends lost 5 bases and 4 bases, in that order; junction bases with no gene match: 3. From germline, CDR1 is SGHRS and CDR2 YFSETQ. The CDR3 extends over 13 amino acids. The CDR3 reads CASRLGLAETQYF. CDR3 coding DNA: TGCGCCAGCAGGCTGGGACTAGCAGAGACCCAGTACTTC.

The chain combines TRBV4-3 with TRBJ2-5; 14 bases are a match to TRBD2. The length of the CDR3 is 18 residues. Germline assignment: CDR1 LGHNA and CDR2 YSLEER. V was clipped by 1 base and J by 1 base; unmatched bases: 5. CDR3 DNA: TGCGCCAGCAGCCAAGGGAGACTAGCGGGGGGGCTCCAAGAGACCCAGTACTTC. This codes for CASSQGRLAGGLQETQYF.

The chain recombines TRBV6-5 with TRBJ2-3; the D is unclear. The CDR3 extends over 13 amino acids. V was trimmed by 4 bases and J by 1 base, leaving 6 bases between them. The germline gives CDR1 MNHEY, CDR2 SVGAGI. CDR3: CASSSPGTDTQYF. The CDR3 DNA reads as TGTGCCAGCAGTTCCCCTGGCACAGATACGCAGTATTTT.

The chain couples TRBV6-1 to TRBJ1-6; TRBD1 matches at 8 bases. The CDR3 is 15 amino acids. Germline CDR1 and CDR2: MNHNS and SASEGT. V trimming: 0 bases; J trimming: 7 bases; junction bases outside the gene matches: 2. The CDR3 DNA is TGTGCCAGCAGTGAAGCTTGGACAGGGAATTCACCCCTCCACTTT. Protein product: CASSEAWTGNSPLHF.

The V gene is TRBV11-3, the J gene TRBJ2-1; D not certain. Deletions cut 4 bases from V and 4 bases from J, with 5 bases between. This CDR3 contains 12 residues. Germline V gene lookup returns CDR1 SGHNT and CDR2 YENEEA. Here the CDR3 reads CASSYGYNEQFF. The DNA of the CDR3 is TGTGCCAGCAGCTACGGATACAATGAGCAGTTCTTC.

The V gene is TRBV28, the J gene TRBJ1-2; 9 bases match TRBD1. This CDR3 has 13 amino acids. V was clipped by 6 bases and J by 8 bases; unmatched bases: 7. CDR1 is MDHEN, CDR2 SYDVKM, per germline. The CDR3 sequence is CASSFGQGRGYTF. CDR3 coding DNA: TGTGCCAGCAGCTTCGGACAGGGGCGAGGCTACACCTTC.

This clone has only one observation. The genes are TRBV9 and TRBJ2-7; D not resolved. The CDR3 sequence is 14 residues long. The V gene's germline CDR1 is SGDLS and CDR2 YYNGEE. V lost 0 bases and J 0 bases, leaving 7 bases between the germline ends. The CDR3 loop is CASSVGGPSYEQYF. CDR3 DNA sequence: TGTGCCAGCAGCGTAGGTGGACCCTCCTACGAGCAGTACTTC.

The DNA for the CDR3 is TGTGCCAGCACCCGGGACGGCCTACCACCCCTCCACTTT. This sequence encodes CASTRDGLPPLHF. The genes are TRBV2 and TRBJ1-6; D is possibly TRBD1 (5 bases). Germline CDR1 reads SNHLY; CDR2 reads FYNNEI. The CDR3 consists of 13 residues. V lost 7 bases and J 11 bases, leaving 15 bases between the germline ends.

V usage is TRBV7-3 and J usage is TRBJ2-1; 11 nucleotides align to TRBD2. J lost 3 bases, V lost 5 bases, and 12 bases had no gene match. Looked up from germline, CDR1 is SGHTA and CDR2 is FQGTGA. CDR3 length: 18 residues. DNA of the CDR3: TGTGCCAGCAGCCCGCAGACTAGCGGGGCGTCAAACTACAATGAGCAGTTCTTC. This encodes CASSPQTSGASNYNEQFF.

Of note for this clone: Other DNA sequences within the sample encode an identical CDR3. This chain links TRBV7-2 with TRBJ2-7, with 9 bases that match TRBD1. Germline CDR1 and CDR2: SGHTA and FQGNSA. Trimming cost V 3 bases and J 2 bases; bases outside gene matches: 2. The CDR3 is 14 amino acids. The CDR3 is CASSLGQGAYEQYF. DNA for the CDR3: TGTGCCAGCAGCTTGGGACAGGGCGCCTACGAGCAGTACTTC.

The gene calls are TRBV6-1 and TRBJ2-2; D may be TRBD1 (5 bases). V was shortened by 3 bases and J by 5 bases, with 13 bases between the two germline ends. Germline assignment: CDR1 MNHNS and CDR2 SASEGT. The CDR3 totals 15 residues. The CDR3 DNA sequence: TGTGCCAGCAGTGATTTAAACAGGAGAACCGGGGAGCTGTTTTTT. This encodes CASSDLNRRTGELFF.

J is TRBJ2-3 and V is TRBV30, with D possibly TRBD2 on 5 matching bases. V dropped 2 bases and J dropped 1 base, with 10 bases sitting between them. The CDR3 spans 14 residues. The germline gives CDR1 GTSNPN, CDR2 SVGIG (reference sequence). The CDR3 region has the DNA TGTGCCTGGAGTAAGAAAGCGGGCACAGATACGCAGTATTTT. This sequence encodes CAWSKKAGTDTQYF. Full variable domain (rest looked up from reference TRBV30 and TRBJ2-3): SQTIHQWPATLVQPVGSPLSLECTVEGTSNPNLYWYRQAAGRGLQLLFYSVGIGQISSEVPQNLSASRPQDRQFILSSKKLLLSDSGFYLCAWSKKAGTDTQYFGPGTRLTVL.

This clone was seen at least ten times. This sequence joins TRBV4-3 and TRBJ2-7; D unresolved. V was trimmed by 0 bases and J by 4 bases, leaving 16 bases between them. Germline values: CDR1 LGHNA, CDR2 YSLEER. This CDR3 spans 16 amino acids. DNA for the CDR3: TGCGCCAGCAGCCAAGATTCCGGGTCAAAAGGGTACGAGCAGTACTTC. Protein sequence: CASSQDSGSKGYEQYF.

J is TRBJ2-3 and V is TRBV11-2; no firm D call. V was pared by 5 bases and J by 9 bases, with 12 bases between. CDR1 and CDR2 from the germline V gene are SGHAT and FQNNGV. CDR3 size: 12 residues. The CDR3 DNA reads as TGTGCCAGCAGCCCACCTCTAGGAACGCAGTATTTT. Protein: CASSPPLGTQYF.

The chain uses TRBV10-3 and TRBJ1-2; D ambiguous. Germline V CDR1 and CDR2: ENHRY, SYGVKD. With 2 bases removed from V and 1 base from J, the gap between germline ends came to 5 bases. This CDR3 is 13 amino acids long. CDR3 DNA: TGTGCCATCAGTGAGGACCGTAACTATGGCTACACCTTC. This gives the protein CAISEDRNYGYTF.

The sample holds one count of this clone. The chain couples TRBV7-9 to TRBJ2-7; TRBD2 matches 9 bases. CDR1 and CDR2 (germline): SEHNR, FQNEAQ (reference sequence). After removal of 5 bases from V and 2 bases from J, the junction contained 10 bases not matched to a gene. The CDR3 runs to 16 residues. CDR3 sequence reads: CASSAGLANPPYEQYF. CDR3 DNA sequence: TGTGCCAGCAGCGCCGGACTAGCGAACCCCCCCTACGAGCAGTACTTC.

This chain uses TRBV11-3 with TRBJ2-7, with D possibly being TRBD1 or TRBD2 (6 bases each). The CDR3 consists of 14 residues. V dropped 5 bases and J dropped 2 bases, with 13 bases sitting between them. Germline V gene data show CDR1 as SGHNT and CDR2 as YENEEA. The CDR3 nucleotides are TGTGCCAGCAGCCTAGGGGGGCCTACCTACGAGCAGTACTTC. Its protein is CASSLGGPTYEQYF.

This sequence joins TRBV4-3 and TRBJ2-2; 12 bases are shared with TRBD2. Germline trimming cut 3 bases from V and 4 bases from J; bases unmatched to any gene: 12. CDR1 is LGHNA and CDR2 is YSLEER in the germline V gene. There are 19 residues in the CDR3. CDR3 loop: CASSQLNGLAGSATGELFF. The CDR3 coding sequence is TGCGCCAGCAGCCAGCTGAACGGACTAGCGGGAAGTGCCACCGGGGAGCTGTTTTTT.

This clone has only one observation. The V gene is TRBV2, the J gene TRBJ1-6; D not certain. Trimming took off 3 bases at V and 18 bases at J, with 12 bases between the two ends. The length of the CDR3 is 11 residues. Germline-derived CDR1 and CDR2 are SNHLY and FYNNEI. CDR3 amino acids: CASSEATRSHF. The CDR3 DNA is TGTGCCAGCAGTGAGGCGACAAGGTCCCACTTT.